Below, 21 T cell receptor beta chains from the same sample are listed, as sequenced in a study of cytomegalovirus exposure and HLA in healthy donors. Primers included in the PCR were 60 Vbeta and 13 Jbeta primers. Sequenced by immunoSEQ multiplex PCR; TCRdb stores in-frame clones only, minus some. This sample yields around 120,000 clones, of which 60% to 85% are seen a single time; about 3% belongs to the top ten. The sample consisted of PBMCs. The receptors come from a woman aged 40 to 50 in good health and CMV-seropositive.

The rearrangement links TRBV19 to TRBJ1-6; 7 bases match TRBD1. Germline trimming cut 2 bases from V and 13 bases from J; bases unmatched to any gene: 11. Germline values: CDR1 LNHDA, CDR2 SQIVND (reference sequence). This CDR3 region has 15 residues. CDR3 sequence (DNA): TGTGCCAGTAGTATACAGGGGGATGATAGGTTCCCCCTCCACTTT. Its translation is CASSIQGDDRFPLHF.

V gene TRBV10-3 combines with J gene TRBJ2-5; D gene unclear. V was shortened by 3 bases and J by 1 base, with 3 bases between the two germline ends. CDR1 and CDR2 (germline): ENHRY, SYGVKD. The CDR3 is made up of 12 amino acids. The CDR3 DNA sequence: TGTGCCATCAGTGACCTCCAAGAGACCCAGTACTTC. It encodes CAISDLQETQYF.

J is TRBJ2-5 and V is TRBV5-4, with D maybe TRBD2 (5 bases). Germline CDR1 and CDR2: SGHNT and YYREEE (reference sequence). V lost 1 base to trimming and J lost 5 bases, with 12 bases between them. The CDR3 length is 14 residues. The CDR3 DNA sequence: TGTGCCAGCAGCTTGAGATCGGGGATGGAGACCCAGTACTTC. Translation gives CASSLRSGMETQYF.

The chain has TRBV9 and TRBJ2-2, with 9 bases fitting TRBD1. V dropped 4 bases and J dropped 7; count of bases not matched to a gene: 11. CDR1 and CDR2 from the germline V gene are SGDLS and YYNGEE. This CDR3 is built from 16 residues. In DNA form, the CDR3 reads TGTGCCAGCAGCAACTCTTGGACAGGGGCGAACGGGGAGCTGTTTTTT. Translation: CASSNSWTGANGELFF.

The chain carries TRBV18 and TRBJ2-5; 14 nucleotides match TRBD2. The CDR3 is 18 residues long. Germline CDR1 is KGHSH and CDR2 is LQKENI. The trim removed 3 bases at V and 5 bases at J, leaving 11 bases unmatched. CDR3 amino acids: CASSPLSTSGGARETQYF. CDR3 sequence (DNA): TGTGCCAGCTCACCCTTGTCGACTAGCGGGGGGGCGCGTGAGACCCAGTACTTC.

V is TRBV5-8 and J is TRBJ2-7, with 10 bases that match TRBD2. CDR1 SGHTS and CDR2 YDEGEE come from the germline V gene. The V segment lost 5 bases and the J segment 4 bases; nucleotides outside the gene matches: 9. There are 15 residues in the CDR3. CDR3 in amino acids: CASSRRTSGNYEQYF. The DNA for the CDR3 is TGTGCCAGCAGTCGGAGGACTAGCGGAAATTACGAGCAGTACTTC.

V gene TRBV21-1 combines with J gene TRBJ2-7; the tabulated D call, TRBD1, remains unverified against the DNA. TRBV21-1 is a pseudogene. The CDR3 length is 13 residues. The CDR3 is CASSGTGGNEQYF. In DNA form, the CDR3 reads TGTGCCAGCAGCGGGACAGGGGGCAACGAGCAGTACTTC.

The V and J genes are TRBV25-1 and TRBJ2-3, with 7 positions matching TRBD2. This CDR3 is built from 11 residues. Losses at the gene ends were 3 bases for V and 15 bases for J; bases not matched to a gene: 6. CDR1 is MGHDK and CDR2 is SYGVNS in the germline V gene. The CDR3 DNA reads as TGTGCCAGCAGTGATTATACTAGCGTTTATTTT. Translation: CASSDYTSVYF.

This clone was recorded a few times. The CDR3 sequence: CASSLPGESTEAFF. DNA for the CDR3: TGTGCCAGCAGTCTCCCAGGGGAGAGCACTGAAGCTTTCTTT. V and J are TRBV5-6 and TRBJ1-1, with TRBD1 as a possible D gene (6 bases). Germline assignment: CDR1 SGHDT and CDR2 YYEEEE. The CDR3 consists of 14 residues. Deletions cut 5 bases from V and 4 bases from J, with 15 bases between. The full variable domain, rest sourced from reference TRBV5-6 and TRBJ1-1, is DAGVTQSPTHLIKTRGQQVTLRCSPKSGHDTVSWYQQALGQGPQFIFQYYEEEERQRGNFPDRFSGHQFPNYSSELNVNALLLGDSALYLCASSLPGESTEAFFGQGTRLTVV.

The chain joins TRBV7-2 to TRBJ1-5; D is unclear. The CDR3 is made up of 13 amino acids. Germline V gene data show CDR1 as SGHTA and CDR2 as FQGNSA. The V and J ends lost 1 base and 3 bases respectively, with 4 bases between them. The CDR3 DNA follows: TGTGCCAGCAGCTTAGACACCAATCAGCCCCAGCATTTT. Its protein product is CASSLDTNQPQHF.

The chain uses TRBV7-2 and TRBJ2-5; D is uncertain. V was shortened by 3 bases and J by 5 bases, with 10 bases between the two germline ends. Germline V gene sequence: CDR1 SGHTA, CDR2 FQGNSA. The CDR3 covers 13 residues. The chain's CDR3 is CASSLGSLETQYF. The CDR3 DNA is TGTGCCAGCAGCTTGGGTAGCCTCGAGACCCAGTACTTC.

The chain links TRBV5-1 to TRBJ2-3; TRBD2 aligns across 12 bases. Trimming cost V 4 bases and J 4 bases; bases outside gene matches: 10. Per the germline V gene, CDR1 is SGHRS and CDR2 is YFSETQ. This CDR3 spans 17 amino acids. The chain's CDR3 is CASSPFGLAGRADTQYF. The CDR3 DNA is TGCGCCAGCAGCCCATTTGGACTAGCGGGAAGGGCAGATACGCAGTATTTT.

The chain is built from TRBV10-3 and TRBJ2-1, with 9 bases that match TRBD2. Germline V lookup: CDR1 ENHRY, CDR2 SYGVKD. CDR3 length equals 12 residues. J gave up 8 bases and V 7 bases, and 3 bases lay outside the gene matches. This CDR3 is CAIKAGGDEQFF. The CDR3 nucleotides read TGTGCCATCAAGGCGGGAGGGGATGAGCAGTTCTTC.

The gene calls are TRBV6-9 and TRBJ2-5; 8 nucleotides align to TRBD2. The CDR3 runs 17 residues. After removal of 7 bases from V and 0 bases from J, the junction contained 13 bases not matched to a gene. Germline values: CDR1 MNHGY, CDR2 SVAAGI. In DNA, the CDR3 is TGTGCCAGCACCATACAGGGACGGGAGGGTCACCAAGAGACCCAGTACTTC. Translating it yields CASTIQGREGHQETQYF.

The chain couples TRBV15 to TRBJ1-5, with D possibly matching TRBD1 (5 bases). Trimming pared 0 bases from V and 7 bases from J, leaving 13 bases between. The CDR3 is 15 amino acids. CDR1 is LNHNV, CDR2 YYDKDF, per germline (reference sequence). CDR3: CATSRDPGISQPQHF. The CDR3, as DNA: TGTGCCACCAGCAGAGATCCAGGGATAAGCCAGCCCCAGCATTTT.

The V gene is TRBV18, the J gene TRBJ1-4; possibly TRBD1 for D (6 bases). The CDR3 covers 16 residues. Deletions cut 1 base from V and 7 bases from J, with 16 bases between. Germline CDR1 and CDR2: KGHSH and LQKENI. The CDR3 nucleotides are TGTGCCAGCTCACCACGACCCTCGGACAGCGGTGAAAAACTGTTTTTT. It specifies CASSPRPSDSGEKLFF.

The V and J genes are TRBV5-8 and TRBJ1-1, with TRBD1 matching over 7 bases. From germline, CDR1 is SGHTS and CDR2 YDEGEE. V lost 5 bases to trimming and J lost 1 base; unmatched junction nucleotides: 8. There are 15 residues in the CDR3. CDR3: CASRPPGQRNTEAFF. For the CDR3, the DNA is TGTGCCAGCAGGCCCCCGGGACAGAGGAACACTGAAGCTTTCTTT.

The chain joins TRBV11-3 to TRBJ2-1; tentative D call: TRBD2 (5 bases). Germline-derived CDR1 and CDR2 are SGHNT and YENEEA. Trimming removed 5 bases at V and 1 base at J, with 21 bases between. This CDR3 comprises 18 residues. The CDR3 DNA is TGTGCCAGCAGCCGCCTCGGGGTAGCCCCTCTGTCCTACAATGAGCAGTTCTTC. It yields the protein CASSRLGVAPLSYNEQFF.

This chain joins TRBV15 and TRBJ2-7; TRBD1 aligns across 9 bases. V lost 1 base to trimming and J lost 6 bases; unmatched junction nucleotides: 4. Germline V CDR1 and CDR2: LNHNV, YYDKDF (reference sequence). This CDR3 has 14 amino acids. CDR3 sequence reads: CATSRAGTGSEQYF. Here the CDR3 DNA reads TGTGCCACCAGCAGAGCCGGGACAGGGTCCGAGCAGTACTTC.

This chain joins TRBV5-6 and TRBJ1-2; possibly TRBD1 for D (6 bases). CDR3 length: 15 residues. V dropped 0 bases and J dropped 6 bases, with 15 bases sitting between them. The germline V gene has CDR1 SGHDT and CDR2 YYEEEE. The CDR3 spells CASSLGDRPGNGYTF. CDR3 sequence (DNA): TGTGCCAGCAGCTTGGGAGACAGGCCAGGGAATGGCTACACCTTC.

This clone was seen just once. At the DNA level, this CDR3 is encoded by other sequences in the same sample as well. The rearrangement links TRBV2 to TRBJ1-6; a weak D match, TRBD1 (5 bases). This CDR3 has 14 amino acids. V gave up 7 bases and J gave up 8 bases, with 15 bases separating them. Germline values: CDR1 SNHLY, CDR2 FYNNEI. The CDR3 sequence is CASTRGQGYSPLHF. The CDR3 nucleotides read TGTGCCAGCACCCGAGGACAAGGCTATTCACCCCTCCACTTT.